This T cell receptor (beta chain) was obtained from a study of blood T cell repertoires in COVID-19. Study context: Material from acute and convalescent COVID-19 was sourced from the United States, Italy and Spain. From T cells, B-cell-depleted T cells, or PBMCs came the material, which was cDNA or gDNA.

It was during active infection that Seattle patients were enrolled and then longitudinally followed. Authors' methods: Amplification with reference gene primers provided the estimates of nucleated cell counts. TCRdb's table, derived via immunoSEQ multiplex PCR, lists solely in-frame clones and lacks some. V, J and clone size derive from that table, while D and trimming were established from the DNA sequence. This table holds about 57,000 clones, around 90% found once. The sequence was collected from a woman aged 80 or over with COVID-19, enrolled during active disease. Sequencing was carried out using peripheral blood.

This chain's CDR3 is CASSLAGVGETQYF. The CDR3 DNA reads as TGTGCCAGCAGCTTGGCGGGGGTGGGGGAGACCCAGTACTTC. V gene TRBV11-2 combines with J gene TRBJ2-5, with 7 bases fitting TRBD2. V lost 3 bases and J lost 5; bases outside the gene matches: 6. CDR3 size: 14 residues. Germline V gives CDR1 SGHAT, CDR2 FQNNGV.